This T cell receptor beta chain emerged from a study of blood T cell repertoires in COVID-19. For the study at large: Whether acute or convalescent, the COVID-19 samples came from the United States, Italy and Spain.

Assay: immunoSEQ multiplex PCR; the TCRdb copy retains only in-frame clones and omits some. The data contain around 250,000 clones, about 89% of them seen just once; the ten biggest clones take up 1.2%. The CDR3 is 14 amino acids. Trimming cost V 5 bases and J 1 base, with 11 bases left between them. Germline-derived CDR1 and CDR2 are WNHNN and SYGVQD (reference sequence). Living in roughly 25 US areas, the participants were between roughly 18 and 90 years of age. This chain connects TRBV10-1 to TRBJ1-1; D uncertain. The receptor was isolated from a human donor in a cohort exposed to, infected with or recovered from COVID-19 (not recorded which). The donor label of this sample is uncertain. What was sequenced was PBMCs or T cells enriched from blood (not recorded which). Here the CDR3 reads CASSLGDRNTEAFF. The DNA of the CDR3 is TGCGCCAGCAGTCTCGGGGATCGGAACACTGAAGCTTTCTTT.